This T cell receptor (beta chain) appears in the sequencing data of a study of cytomegalovirus exposure and HLA in healthy donors. Amplification used 60 Vbeta primers and 13 Jbeta primers. Only in-frame clones appear in the TCRdb table, and some are missing; sequencing was by immunoSEQ multiplex PCR. The table records about 190,000 clones, 75% to 90% of them present only once. Comments on this clone: The antigen remains undetermined.

The study's findings and limits: Reportedly, TCR beta sequences accurately predicted HLA-A and HLA-B alleles in most subjects.

This CDR3 spans 12 amino acids. The germline V gene has CDR1 MNHNY and CDR2 SVGAGI (reference sequence). V lost 6 bases to trimming and J lost 8 bases; unmatched junction nucleotides: 4. This sequence joins TRBV6-6 and TRBJ1-1; 9 nucleotides line up with TRBD1. Input material: PBMCs. This TCR derives from a man aged 25 to 40 in good health and CMV-seronegative. CDR3 in amino acids: CASSMGQGEAFF. The CDR3 DNA reads as TGTGCCAGCAGCATGGGACAGGGAGAAGCTTTCTTT.